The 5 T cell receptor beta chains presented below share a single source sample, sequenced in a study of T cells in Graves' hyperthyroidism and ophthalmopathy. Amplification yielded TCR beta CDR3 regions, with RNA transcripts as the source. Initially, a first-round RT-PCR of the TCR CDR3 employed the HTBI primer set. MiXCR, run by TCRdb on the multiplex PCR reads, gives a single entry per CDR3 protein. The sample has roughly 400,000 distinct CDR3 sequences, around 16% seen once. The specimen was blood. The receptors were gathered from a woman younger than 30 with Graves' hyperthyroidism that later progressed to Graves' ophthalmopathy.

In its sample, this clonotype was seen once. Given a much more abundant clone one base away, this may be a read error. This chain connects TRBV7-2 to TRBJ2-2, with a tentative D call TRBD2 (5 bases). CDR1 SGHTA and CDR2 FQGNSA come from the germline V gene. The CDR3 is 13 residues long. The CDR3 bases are TGTGCCAGCAGCTTAGGAACGAACGGGGAGCTGCTTTTT. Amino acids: CASSLGTNGELLF.

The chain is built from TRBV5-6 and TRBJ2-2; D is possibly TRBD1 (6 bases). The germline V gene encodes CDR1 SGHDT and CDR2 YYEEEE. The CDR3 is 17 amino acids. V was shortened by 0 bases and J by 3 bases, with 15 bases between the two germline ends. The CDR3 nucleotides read TGTGCCAGCAGCTTGGCCACAGGGATGGAGGACACCGGGGAGCTGTTTTTT. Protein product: CASSLATGMEDTGELFF.

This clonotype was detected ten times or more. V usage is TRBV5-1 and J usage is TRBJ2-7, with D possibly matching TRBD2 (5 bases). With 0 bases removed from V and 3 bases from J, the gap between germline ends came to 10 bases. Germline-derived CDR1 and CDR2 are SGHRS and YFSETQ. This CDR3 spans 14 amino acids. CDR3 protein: CASSLAWERYEQYF. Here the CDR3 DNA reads TGCGCCAGCAGCTTGGCCTGGGAGCGCTACGAGCAGTACTTC.

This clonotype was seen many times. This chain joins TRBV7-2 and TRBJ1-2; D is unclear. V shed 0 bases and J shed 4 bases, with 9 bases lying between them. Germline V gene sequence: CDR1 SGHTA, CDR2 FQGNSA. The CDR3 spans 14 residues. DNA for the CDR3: TGTGCCAGCAGCTTAGCTTCGGAGGGCTATGGCTACACCTTC. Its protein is CASSLASEGYGYTF.

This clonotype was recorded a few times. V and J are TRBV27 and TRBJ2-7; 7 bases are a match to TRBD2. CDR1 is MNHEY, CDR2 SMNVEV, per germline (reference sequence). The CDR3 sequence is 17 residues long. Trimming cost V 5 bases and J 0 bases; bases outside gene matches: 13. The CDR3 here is CASSPDSGLLSSYEQYF. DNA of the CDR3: TGTGCCAGCAGTCCCGATTCGGGACTACTTAGCTCCTACGAGCAGTACTTC.